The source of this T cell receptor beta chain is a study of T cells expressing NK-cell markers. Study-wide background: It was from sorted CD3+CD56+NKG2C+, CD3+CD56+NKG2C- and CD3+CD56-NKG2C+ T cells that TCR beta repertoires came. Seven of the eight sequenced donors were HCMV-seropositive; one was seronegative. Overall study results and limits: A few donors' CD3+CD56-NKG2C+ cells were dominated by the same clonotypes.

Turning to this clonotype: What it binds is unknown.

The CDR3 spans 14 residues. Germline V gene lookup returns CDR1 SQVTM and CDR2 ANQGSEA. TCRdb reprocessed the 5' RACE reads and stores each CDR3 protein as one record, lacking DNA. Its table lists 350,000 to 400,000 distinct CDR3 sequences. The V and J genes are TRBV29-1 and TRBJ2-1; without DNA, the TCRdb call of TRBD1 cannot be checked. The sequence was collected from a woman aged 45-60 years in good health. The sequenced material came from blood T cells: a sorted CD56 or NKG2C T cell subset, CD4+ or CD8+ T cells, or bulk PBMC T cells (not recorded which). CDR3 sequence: CSVVPGQGLDEQFF.